This passage covers 16 T cell receptor beta chains from one sample sequenced in a study of regulatory T cells in long-lasting Graves disease. Stated time point: newly diagnosed GD, antithyroid drugs for less than 3 months. With RNA extracted from PBMCs as input, the TCR library was made. Library construction for TCR beta used iRepertoire HTBI primers and Arm-PCR of CDR3 regions. TCRdb recomputed calls from the multiplex PCR reads with MiXCR, one row per CDR3 protein. The sample has about 440,000 distinct CDR3 sequences, 14% to 15% seen once. These data were likewise used in another study, on T cells in Graves' hyperthyroidism and ophthalmopathy.

Sequenced material: peripheral blood mononuclear cells (PBMCs), taken at new diagnosis, from a patient treated with antithyroid drugs. These receptors were collected from a woman between 25 and 40 years old with Graves disease.

The chain combines TRBV7-2 with TRBJ2-7; D perhaps matches TRBD1 (6 bases). Between the trimmed V and J ends, which lost 6 bases and 7 bases, there was a span of 16 bases. CDR3 length equals 13 residues. CDR1 is SGHTA, CDR2 FQGNSA, per germline. This CDR3 reads CASSPTGLGEQYF. The CDR3 DNA reads TGTGCCAGCAGTCCAACAGGGTTAGGTGAGCAGTACTTC. Combining the CDR3 with reference TRBV7-2 and TRBJ2-7 gives the whole variable domain GAGVSQSPSNKVTEKGKDVELRCDPISGHTALYWYRQSLGQGLEFLIYFQGNSAPDKSGLPSDRFSAERTGGSVSTLTIQRTQQEDSAVYLCASSPTGLGEQYFGPGTRLTVT.

This clonotype came up many times. V is TRBV12-3 or TRBV12-4 and J is TRBJ1-4; possibly TRBD1 for D (5 bases). The CDR3 extends over 13 amino acids. The germline V and J ends were trimmed by 5 bases and 4 bases, with 8 bases remaining between them. The CDR3 region has the DNA TGTGCCAGCAGTGGGGGGAGTAATGAAAAACTGTTTTTT. Its protein product is CASSGGSNEKLFF.

The chain combines TRBV7-2 with TRBJ2-2, with D possibly matching TRBD2 (5 bases). Germline-derived CDR1 and CDR2 are SGHTA and FQGNSA. The CDR3 is 16 amino acids. V was trimmed by 5 bases and J by 0 bases, leaving 13 bases between them. As DNA, the CDR3 is TGTGCCAGCAGCATGGGCCCCGGGACGAACACCGGGGAGCTGTTTTTT. This sequence encodes CASSMGPGTNTGELFF.

This clonotype was picked up a small number of times. The chain has TRBV24-1 and TRBJ2-2; D not resolved. The CDR3 is made up of 15 amino acids. The germline V and J ends were trimmed by 2 bases and 3 bases, with 9 bases remaining between them. Germline V gene sequence: CDR1 KGHDR, CDR2 SFDVKD. The CDR3 DNA sequence: TGTGCCACCAGTGATTATCCAGATGACACCGGGGAGCTGTTTTTT. Translating gives CATSDYPDDTGELFF.

This clonotype appeared many times. The chain carries TRBV19 and TRBJ1-5; D is uncertain. CDR1 and CDR2 from the germline V gene are LNHDA and SQIVND (reference sequence). Trimming stripped 3 bases from V and 7 bases from J, with 10 bases between. The CDR3 covers 13 residues. The CDR3 DNA reads as TGTGCCAGTAGTATGGTGAGAGAACAGCCCCAGCATTTT. This gives the protein CASSMVREQPQHF.

The rearrangement links TRBV3-1 to TRBJ2-5; no clear D gene. In germline, CDR1 is LGHDT, CDR2 YNNKEL (reference sequence). The CDR3 sequence is 12 residues long. Trimming took off 4 bases at V and 8 bases at J, with 11 bases between the two ends. The DNA of the CDR3 is TGTGCCAGCAGCCCGACACTGGGAACCCAGTACTTC. It specifies CASSPTLGTQYF.

V and J are TRBV7-3 and TRBJ2-2; 8 bases map to TRBD1. The CDR3 runs 15 residues. J lost 5 bases, V lost 2 bases, and 4 bases had no gene match. Looked up from germline, CDR1 is SGHTA and CDR2 is FQGTGA. This chain's CDR3 is CASSLWDRRTGELFF. The CDR3 DNA is TGTGCCAGCAGCTTATGGGACAGGCGAACCGGGGAGCTGTTTTTT.

This clonotype came up a few times. The V and J genes are TRBV20-1 and TRBJ2-3; D might be TRBD1 (5 bases). The germline V gene has CDR1 DFQATT and CDR2 SNEGSKA (reference sequence). V was cut by 5 bases and J by 2 bases, with 8 bases left in between. The CDR3 is 12 residues long. The CDR3 region has the DNA TGCAGTGCTCCGGACACCACAGATACGCAGTATTTT. This sequence encodes CSAPDTTDTQYF.

This clonotype has at least ten counts. V is TRBV12-3 or TRBV12-4 and J is TRBJ2-1, with a tentative D call TRBD2 (6 bases). The CDR3 consists of 13 residues. The V end lost 9 bases, the J end lost 5 bases, and 14 bases lay between the germline ends. The CDR3 nucleotides are TGTGCCAGTCTATCGGGGGATCACAATGAGCAGTTCTTC. Translation: CASLSGDHNEQFF.

A few counts support this clonotype. The J gene is TRBJ1-2, the V gene TRBV6-2 or TRBV6-3; TRBD1 agrees at 7 bases. Germline-derived CDR1 and CDR2 are MNHEY and SVGEGT. The CDR3 spans 12 residues. With V trimmed by 2 bases and J by 8 bases, 2 bases remained unmatched. CDR3 sequence: CASSYPGGGYTF. DNA for the CDR3: TGTGCCAGCAGTTACCCAGGGGGGGGCTACACCTTC.

The chain joins TRBV5-1 to TRBJ2-1; 11 bases are shared with TRBD2. Germline V lookup: CDR1 SGHRS, CDR2 YFSETQ. This CDR3 is built from 17 residues. V lost 4 bases, J lost 6 bases, and 12 bases stayed unmatched. The CDR3 bases are TGCGCCAGCAGCCTGGAGCCCACTAGCGGGAGAGGCAATGAGCAGTTCTTC. This gives the protein CASSLEPTSGRGNEQFF.

At least ten counts were recorded for this clonotype. V usage is TRBV6-5 and J usage is TRBJ2-1; 12 bases agree with TRBD2. Germline V lookup: CDR1 MNHEY, CDR2 SVGAGI. V dropped 1 base and J dropped 7; count of bases not matched to a gene: 5. The CDR3 totals 16 residues. The CDR3, as DNA: TGTGCCAGCAGTTACTTCGGACTAGCGGGGCGGAATGAGCAGTTCTTC. Its translation is CASSYFGLAGRNEQFF.

In its sample, this clonotype was seen a few times. This sequence joins TRBV2 and TRBJ2-3, with no clear D. With 3 bases removed from V and 6 bases from J, the gap between germline ends came to 4 bases. The germline CDR1 and CDR2 sequences are SNHLY and FYNNEI. The length of the CDR3 is 11 residues. This CDR3 reads CASSEVDTQYF. The CDR3, as DNA: TGTGCCAGCAGTGAGGTGGATACGCAGTATTTT.

The J gene is TRBJ2-1, the V gene TRBV28, with a tentative D call TRBD2 (6 bases). The CDR3 covers 12 residues. CDR1 MDHEN and CDR2 SYDVKM come from the germline V gene. Trimming removed 11 bases from V and 13 bases from J, with 21 bases in between. The CDR3 protein is CAAQKGSGVQFF. CDR3 nucleotides: TGTGCCGCCCAGAAAGGTTCGGGAGTTCAGTTCTTC.

This clonotype was counted many times. The rearrangement joins TRBV18 to TRBJ2-1; maybe TRBD1 (5 bases). The CDR3 totals 16 residues. Deletions cut 5 bases from V and 2 bases from J, with 16 bases between. Germline V gene data show CDR1 as KGHSH and CDR2 as LQKENI. The CDR3 region is CASSYVRGFPYNEQFF. The CDR3 DNA reads as TGTGCCAGCTCATATGTTAGGGGTTTCCCCTACAATGAGCAGTTCTTC.

This clonotype has ten or more counts. The gene calls are TRBV28 and TRBJ1-2, with 12 bases lining up with TRBD1. Germline CDR1 is MDHEN and CDR2 is SYDVKM. The V gene end was trimmed by 6 bases and the J gene end by 8 bases; junction bases not matched to a gene: 7. This CDR3 region has 14 residues. The CDR3 protein is CASRWDRGLQGYTF. CDR3 DNA: TGTGCCAGCAGATGGGACAGGGGGCTGCAAGGCTACACCTTC.